The clone carrying this T cell receptor (beta chain) was detected ten times or more. Its specificity is not known. Production of TCR cDNA was by 5'RACE template switching, which also added a universal primer site and UMIs. TCRdb ran MiXCR on the 5' RACE reads and lists one entry per CDR3 protein. This table has around 310,000 distinct CDR3 sequences, around 3.9% appearing once. This specimen belongs to a study of T cells after yellow fever vaccination. Germline CDR1 is SGHRS and CDR2 is YFSETQ. The CDR3 spans 16 residues. V lost 0 bases and J lost 1; bases outside the gene matches: 5. General study findings and limits: The presence of abundant clonotypes contaminating from the bulk population was possible in FACS-sorted repertoires. Post-booster samples contained most primary-vaccination clones (nearly 98% CD4, approximately 88% CD8).

Sample: PBMCs, taken 5 days after the yellow fever booster vaccination. The clonotype was recovered from a young man who received the YFV17D yellow fever vaccine. The V call is TRBV5-1, the J call TRBJ2-5; TRBD1 aligns across 8 bases. CDR3 in amino acids: CASSLATGQAQETQYF. CDR3 nucleotides: TGCGCCAGCAGCTTGGCTACGGGACAGGCCCAAGAGACCCAGTACTTC.